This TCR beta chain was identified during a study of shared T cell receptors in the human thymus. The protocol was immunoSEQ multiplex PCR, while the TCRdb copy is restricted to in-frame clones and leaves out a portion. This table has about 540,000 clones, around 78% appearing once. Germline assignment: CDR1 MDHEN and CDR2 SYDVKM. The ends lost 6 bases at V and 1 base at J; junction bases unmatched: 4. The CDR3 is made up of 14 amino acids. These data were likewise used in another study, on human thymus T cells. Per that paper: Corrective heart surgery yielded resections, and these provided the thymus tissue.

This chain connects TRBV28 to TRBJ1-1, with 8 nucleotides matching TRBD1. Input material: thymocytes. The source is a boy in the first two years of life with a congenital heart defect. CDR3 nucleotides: TGTGCCAGCAGCCGTACAGGGGGGAACACTGAAGCTTTCTTT. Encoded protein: CASSRTGGNTEAFF. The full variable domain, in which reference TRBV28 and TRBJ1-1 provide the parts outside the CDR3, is DVKVTQSSRYLVKRTGEKVFLECVQDMDHENMFWYRQDPGLGLRLIYFSYDVKMKEKGDIPEGYSVSREKKERFSLILESASTNQTSMYLCASSRTGGNTEAFFGQGTRLTVV.